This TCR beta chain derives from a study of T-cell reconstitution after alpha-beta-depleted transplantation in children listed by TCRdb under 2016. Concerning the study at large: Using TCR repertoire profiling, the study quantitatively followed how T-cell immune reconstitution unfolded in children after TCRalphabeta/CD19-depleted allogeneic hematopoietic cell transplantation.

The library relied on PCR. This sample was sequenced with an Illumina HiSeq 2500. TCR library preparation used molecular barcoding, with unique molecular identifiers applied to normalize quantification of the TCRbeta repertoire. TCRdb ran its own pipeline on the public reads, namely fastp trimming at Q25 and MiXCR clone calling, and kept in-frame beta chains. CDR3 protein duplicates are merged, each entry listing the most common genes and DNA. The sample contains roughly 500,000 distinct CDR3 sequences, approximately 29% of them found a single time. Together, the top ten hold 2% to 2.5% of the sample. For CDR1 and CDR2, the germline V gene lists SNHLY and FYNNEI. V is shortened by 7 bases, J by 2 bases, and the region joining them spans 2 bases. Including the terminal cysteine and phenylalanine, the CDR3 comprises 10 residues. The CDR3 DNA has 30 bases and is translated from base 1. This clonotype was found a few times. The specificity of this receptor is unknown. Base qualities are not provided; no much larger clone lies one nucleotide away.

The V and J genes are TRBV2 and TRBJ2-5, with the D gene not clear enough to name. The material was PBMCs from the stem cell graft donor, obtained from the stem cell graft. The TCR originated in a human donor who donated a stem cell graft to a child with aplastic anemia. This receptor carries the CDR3 CASKQETQYF. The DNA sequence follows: TGTGCCAGCAAGCAAGAGACCCAGTACTTC.